This T cell receptor (beta chain) appears in the sequencing data of a study of blood T cell repertoires in COVID-19. Study information: Collection of acute and convalescent COVID-19 samples took place in the United States, Italy and Spain.

The V gene's germline CDR1 is SNHLY and CDR2 FYNNEI. V lost 8 bases to trimming and J lost 7 bases; unmatched junction nucleotides: 6. The CDR3 length is 13 residues. Researchers sorted participants into cohorts using their self-reported clinical history. Before being deemed recovered, Cohort 3 donors had two negative PCRs, clearance, or symptom resolution. Original handling: It was from reference gene primer amplification that nucleated cell counts were estimated. Repertoires were generated with immunoSEQ multiplex PCR, while TCRdb's copy carries only in-frame clones and drops some. V and J calls and clone size come straight from that table; D and trimming were deduced from the DNA. The profile shows over 200,000 clones, roughly 87% of them singletons.

The sample comprised PBMCs or T cells enriched from blood (not recorded which). J is TRBJ1-5 and V is TRBV2, with 9 positions matching TRBD1. The TCR was taken from a man aged 25 to 40 who had recovered from COVID-19. The CDR3 DNA follows: TGTGCCAGCCAGGGACAGGGCGACCAGCCCCAGCATTTT. This translates into CASQGQGDQPQHF.